These T cell receptor beta chains were read from a single sample in a study of blood T cell repertoires in COVID-19. Profiling relied on immunoSEQ multiplex PCR, and the TCRdb table lists in-frame clones only, not all of them. This table holds 95,000 to 150,000 clones, 65% to 85% found once. The source material was peripheral blood. The receptors shown here come from a man aged 30 to 45 with COVID-19, enrolled during active disease. Each CDR3 is given with its conserved first and last residue. A D gene is named only where the DNA matches it firmly. Size tells how often a clone was seen (once, few, many) or the class of an expanded clone, and some rows leave it out.

j_gene | d_gene | abundance | v_gene | CDR3nt | CDR3aa
TRBJ2-1 | TRBD2 | NA | TRBV4-1 | TGCGCCAGCAGCCTACTAGCGGGGGGCCCCTACCACTACAATGAGCAGTTCTTC | CASSLLAGGPYHYNEQFF
TRBJ2-7 | NA | NA | TRBV28 | TGTGCCAGCAGTTTGGGAGGAGACGGGGCCTACGAGCAGTACTTC | CASSLGGDGAYEQYF
TRBJ2-1 | TRBD1 | NA | TRBV5-1 | TGCGCCAGCAGCGTAAAACCGGGACAGGGGGCTGAGCAGTTCTTC | CASSVKPGQGAEQFF
TRBJ1-4 | TRBD1 | NA | TRBV2 | TGTGCCAGCAGTGTCCACTATCCTTCAGGGGGCCGTGATGAAAAACTGTTTTTT | CASSVHYPSGGRDEKLFF
TRBJ1-5 | TRBD1 | few | TRBV27 | TGTGCCAGCAGTTTACAAGCCCCTTCGACAGGGTGGAATCAGCCCCAGCATTTT | CASSLQAPSTGWNQPQHF
TRBJ1-4 | TRBD1 | NA | TRBV11-2 | TGTGCCAGCAGCTTAGCAGGGACAGGGGGCGTCCAACTGTTTTTT | CASSLAGTGGVQLFF
TRBJ1-6 | TRBD1 | NA | TRBV7-9 | TGTGCCAGCAGCGCCGGGACAGGGGTGTCACCCCTCCACTTT | CASSAGTGVSPLHF
TRBJ1-2 | NA | NA | TRBV6-2/TRBV6-3 | TGTGCCAGCAGTTACTCGACGGAGGCCCGGGGCTACACCTTC | CASSYSTEARGYTF
TRBJ2-1 | TRBD1 | NA | TRBV7-9 | TGTGCCAGCAGCCTAGGGACAGCTCGATACAATGAGCAGTTCTTC | CASSLGTARYNEQFF
TRBJ2-1 | TRBD2 | NA | TRBV6-2/TRBV6-3 | TGTGCCAGCAGTTGGGACCCTACGGGGGGTGGCAATGAGCAGTTCTTC | CASSWDPTGGGNEQFF
TRBJ2-1 | NA | NA | TRBV25-1 | TGTGCCAGCAGTGAATTAACCAGACTAGTTACCTACAATGAGCAGTTCTTC | CASSELTRLVTYNEQFF
TRBJ1-2 | NA | NA | TRBV24-1 | TGTGCCACCAGTCATGGAACAGGGTCGAGCTATGGCTACACCTTC | CATSHGTGSSYGYTF
TRBJ1-1 | NA | many | TRBV6-5 | TGTGCCAGCACCGTGGGGCAGAATGCCAAAGCTTTCTTT | CASTVGQNAKAFF
TRBJ2-1 | NA | NA | TRBV29-1 | TGCAGCGCGCTTGTCGACAACAATGAGCAGTTCTTC | CSALVDNNEQFF
TRBJ2-7 | NA | NA | TRBV2 | TGTGCCAGCAGTACGCGCGCCAACTACGAGCAGTACTTC | CASSTRANYEQYF
TRBJ2-3 | NA | few | TRBV6-5 | TGTGCCAGCAGTTCCTCAGGGGGCACAGATACGCAGTATTTT | CASSSSGGTDTQYF
TRBJ1-1 | NA | few | TRBV6-5 | TGTGCCTTAAGTCCCGGTTTGAACACTGAAGCTTTCTTT | CALSPGLNTEAFF
TRBJ2-2 | TRBD1 | few | TRBV7-9 | TGTGCCAGCAGCTCACGGGACAGGGGGCAGGCCGGGGAGCTGTTTTTT | CASSSRDRGQAGELFF
TRBJ2-1 | NA | NA | TRBV11-2 | TGTGCCAGCAGCCCGTTGAGCAGGCCTGAGCAGTTCTTC | CASSPLSRPEQFF
TRBJ1-5 | NA | NA | TRBV7-2 | TGTGCCAGCAGCTCGGGACTTTCCAATCAGCCCCAGCATTTT | CASSSGLSNQPQHF
TRBJ1-3 | TRBD1 | NA | TRBV6-1 | TGTGCCAGCAGTGACTACAGGGGGCTGGGAGGAAACACCATATATTTT | CASSDYRGLGGNTIYF
TRBJ2-1 | NA | NA | TRBV7-9 | TGTGCCAGCAGCTTCGATGAGCAGTTCTTC | CASSFDEQFF
TRBJ2-3 | NA | NA | TRBV6-6 | TGTGCCAGCAGTTACGTGGTGGCGCAGCAGGGCGGTACGCAGTATTTT | CASSYVVAQQGGTQYF
TRBJ2-3 | NA | once | TRBV20-1 | TGCAGTGCCGTCGTCACAGATACGCAGTATTTT | CSAVVTDTQYF
TRBJ2-1 | NA | once | TRBV7-9 | TGTGCCAGCAGCTCTAGCCTTCAACTTAACAATGAGCAGTTCTTC | CASSSSLQLNNEQFF
TRBJ2-2 | TRBD2 | NA | TRBV7-3 | TGTGCCAGCAGCCTCCTAGCGGGAGACACCGGGGAGCTGTTTTTT | CASSLLAGDTGELFF
TRBJ2-1 | TRBD2 | NA | TRBV30 | TGTGCCGGGGGAGGGAGGGAAGAGCAGTTCTTC | CAGGGREEQFF
TRBJ2-2 | NA | NA | TRBV29-1 | TGCAGCGTTATAAGGGGGGGGGACCGGGAGCTGTTTTTT | CSVIRGGDRELFF
TRBJ2-3 | TRBD2 | NA | TRBV5-4 | TGTGCCAGCAGCTTGGGTGGCGCTAGCGGGAGGGGCCCAGATACGCAGTATTTT | CASSLGGASGRGPDTQYF
TRBJ1-5 | NA | NA | TRBV28 | TGTGCCAGCAGTTTCAAAGGGGGTTGGCGGCCCCAGCATTTT | CASSFKGGWRPQHF
TRBJ2-1 | TRBD2 | NA | TRBV5-1 | TGCGCCAGCAGCTTGGGTACTAGCGCCGCCTACAATGAGCAGTTCTTC | CASSLGTSAAYNEQFF
TRBJ2-1 | NA | NA | TRBV6-2/TRBV6-3 | TGTGCCAGCAGCTCAGGAGGGTGGGGGGGCTCCAACTACAATGAGCAGTTCTTC | CASSSGGWGGSNYNEQFF
TRBJ1-5 | NA | NA | TRBV4-1 | TGCGCCAGCAGCCAAGAACACCGTAGCAATCAGCCCCAGCATTTT | CASSQEHRSNQPQHF
TRBJ2-5 | TRBD2 | NA | TRBV27 | TGTGCCAGTACCGGAGCGTCGGGAGGAGTAGAGACCCAGTACTTC | CASTGASGGVETQYF
TRBJ1-2 | TRBD1 | NA | TRBV30 | TGTGCCTGGAGCAAGGACAGGGTATACCCTTATTATGGCTACACCTTC | CAWSKDRVYPYYGYTF
TRBJ1-1 | TRBD1 | NA | TRBV7-9 | TGTGCCAGCAAAGGGACAGGGGGCTCCACTGAAGCTTTCTTT | CASKGTGGSTEAFF
TRBJ2-3 | TRBD1 | NA | TRBV12-5 | TGTGCTAGTGGTTTGCCACAGGGGCCAGATACGCAGTATTTT | CASGLPQGPDTQYF
TRBJ1-1 | NA | NA | TRBV7-9 | TGTGCCAGCAGTACACAGAGGAACACTGAAGCTTTCTTT | CASSTQRNTEAFF
TRBJ1-6 | TRBD1 | NA | TRBV30 | TGTGCCTGGAGCCCTGGACAGGGATCACCCCTCCACTTT | CAWSPGQGSPLHF
TRBJ2-5 | TRBD2 | NA | TRBV4-1 | TGCGCCAGCAGCCAAGATCTGCGGGGGGGCCGTCAGACCCAGTACTTC | CASSQDLRGGRQTQYF
TRBJ1-2 | NA | NA | TRBV28 | TGTGCCAGCAGCGCGGAGGCGAGGTCGAACTATGGCTACACCTTC | CASSAEARSNYGYTF
TRBJ2-2 | TRBD1 | once | TRBV13 | TGTGCCAGCAGCGTTGGGACAGGTGCCGGGGAGCTGTTTTTT | CASSVGTGAGELFF